This T cell receptor (beta chain) was sequenced for a study of early T cells in non-severe SARS-CoV-2 infection. Study-wide background: RNA in bulk from unsorted whole blood was sequenced, and chains were unpaired.

Attachment of unique molecular identifiers was made to individual cDNA molecules. One entry per CDR3 protein, called by TCRdb with MiXCR from the 5' RACE reads. The sample carries roughly 75,000 distinct CDR3 sequences, about 16% recorded once. On this clonotype: What it recognizes is unknown.

Overall study findings and caveats: Database matching using VDJdb favored anti-spike CD8 responses, with private and CD4 specificities left missing.

The CDR3 consists of 17 residues. CDR1 and CDR2 (germline): SGHNT, YENEEA. V lost 7 bases to trimming and J lost 0 bases; unmatched junction nucleotides: 5. The receptor's source is an adult who was a healthcare worker with PCR-confirmed SARS-CoV-2 infection or an uninfected control (not recorded which). Sample: whole blood. The chain employs TRBV11-3 and TRBJ2-1; TRBD2 matches 14 bases. CDR3 sequence (DNA): TGTGCCAGCACGGGACTAGCGGGAGCAAGCTCCTACAATGAGCAGTTCTTC. Protein: CASTGLAGASSYNEQFF.